The clone carrying this T cell receptor beta chain was seen repeatedly, ten times or more. No antigen is known for it. As CD8+CD4-CCR7+CD45RA+ cells, naive CD8 T cells were sorted. Library preparation followed earlier protocols using designated TCR primers. TCRdb independently ran MiXCR on the PCR reads; one entry per CDR3 protein. This sample has 7,500 to 10,000 distinct CDR3 sequences, with around an eighth found just once. This specimen belongs to a study of molecular identifiers for immune sequencing clone quantification. Study observations and caveats: Over 99% of effector molecules, but under 1% in naive cells, were held by clones with more than 20 RNA copies. Reportedly, one cell's Jurkat TCR RNA was detected within 1,200,000 naive CD8 cells.

Material: naive CD8+ T cells from blood, with Jurkat cell RNA spiked in. Indicated subset: FACS-sorted CD8+CD4-CCR7+CD45RA+ naive T cells. This TCR was sampled from a human donor in good health. Some libraries in this study had Jurkat cell RNA spiked in.

The CDR3 protein is CASRKRQGRSYEQYF. The CDR3 bases are TGTGCCAGCAGGAAAAGACAGGGCCGCTCCTACGAGCAGTACTTC. The gene calls are TRBV28 and TRBJ2-7; TRBD1 matches 7 bases. With 6 bases clipped from V and 0 bases from J, the junction kept 8 bases outside the gene matches. CDR1 MDHEN and CDR2 SYDVKM come from the germline V gene. The CDR3 has 15 residues.